The 32 T cell receptor beta chains below come from one sample, sequenced in a study of blood T cell repertoires in COVID-19. Measured with immunoSEQ multiplex PCR; TCRdb has only the in-frame clones, and not every one. Of around 130,000 clones in the sample, roughly 86% were seen once. Material: peripheral blood. These receptors were collected from a woman between 55 and 75 years old with acute or convalescent COVID-19.

This chain joins TRBV5-1 and TRBJ2-6; TRBD2 might be the D (6 bases). Trimming pared 6 bases from V and 1 base from J, leaving 20 bases between. The CDR3 totals 18 residues. CDR1 and CDR2 from the germline V gene are SGHRS and YFSETQ. DNA for the CDR3: TGCGCCAGCAACCCGGGACTCCGAAATGGTTCTGGGGCCAACGTCCTGACTTTC. It yields the protein CASNPGLRNGSGANVLTF.

J is TRBJ2-1 and V is TRBV5-1, with D tentatively TRBD1 (5 bases). The ends were cut back, 4 bases at V and 0 bases at J, with 11 bases in the middle. The CDR3 runs 15 residues. Germline CDR1 reads SGHRS; CDR2 reads YFSETQ. The CDR3 DNA sequence: TGCGCCAGCAGCCGTGGGCAGGGCTCCTACAATGAGCAGTTCTTC. Amino acid sequence: CASSRGQGSYNEQFF.

This chain uses TRBV15 with TRBJ2-1; TRBD2 aligns across 9 bases. CDR1 LNHNV and CDR2 YYDKDF come from the germline V gene (reference sequence). The CDR3 totals 15 residues. V trimming: 0 bases; J trimming: 9 bases; junction bases outside the gene matches: 6. DNA for the CDR3: TGTGCCACCAGCAGAGAGGGTAGCGGGAGCATTGAGCAGTTCTTC. This codes for CATSREGSGSIEQFF.

The gene calls are TRBV7-9 and TRBJ1-3; D is uncertain. The V gene's germline CDR1 is SEHNR and CDR2 FQNEAQ (reference sequence). This CDR3 comprises 16 residues. Trimming removed 0 bases from V and 0 bases from J, with 9 bases in between. The CDR3 is CASSLARRSSGNTIYF. CDR3 coding DNA: TGTGCCAGCAGCTTAGCGCGGCGAAGCTCTGGAAACACCATATATTTT.

The chain carries TRBV7-8 and TRBJ2-1; 7 bases align to TRBD2. This CDR3 is built from 12 residues. V dropped 3 bases and J dropped 13; count of bases not matched to a gene: 6. Germline V gene lookup returns CDR1 SGHVS and CDR2 FQNEAQ. The CDR3 region is CASSFDGGSQFF. The CDR3 nucleotides are TGTGCCAGCAGCTTCGATGGCGGGAGCCAGTTCTTC.

The chain carries TRBV15 and TRBJ2-5; 10 nucleotides align to TRBD2. J was trimmed by 2 bases and V by 3 bases; bases with no gene match: 3. The CDR3 has 15 amino acids. Germline CDR1 and CDR2: LNHNV and YYDKDF (reference sequence). CDR3 coding DNA: TGTGCCACCAGCAGGGGGACTAGCGAGCAAGAGACCCAGTACTTC. This codes for CATSRGTSEQETQYF.

The rearrangement links TRBV6-5 to TRBJ1-1; TRBD1 matches at 9 bases. J was trimmed by 7 bases and V by 6 bases; bases with no gene match: 9. Germline loops: CDR1 MNHEY, CDR2 SVGAGI. The CDR3 loop spans 14 amino acids. The CDR3 reads CASREPGTGREAFF. The DNA of the CDR3 is TGTGCCAGCAGGGAGCCGGGGACAGGGCGTGAAGCTTTCTTT.

The V call is TRBV27, the J call TRBJ2-2; the match to TRBD2 covers 7 bases. CDR3 length: 13 residues. CDR1 MNHEY and CDR2 SMNVEV come from the germline V gene (reference sequence). J gave up 6 bases and V 2 bases, and 0 bases lay outside the gene matches. The CDR3 nucleotides are TGTGCCAGCAGTTTACGGGAGGCCGGGGAGCTGTTTTTT. Its protein product is CASSLREAGELFF.

This clone appeared a single time. The chain recombines TRBV6-1 with TRBJ1-5, with D unclear. V gave up 2 bases and J gave up 7 bases, with 18 bases separating them. The CDR3 runs to 16 residues. Germline CDR1 reads MNHNS; CDR2 reads SASEGT. DNA for the CDR3: TGTGCCAGCAGTGAATATTTATCCTATACCCACCAGCCCCAGCATTTT. The encoded protein is CASSEYLSYTHQPQHF.

The chain couples TRBV27 to TRBJ2-1, with TRBD1 matching over 7 bases. Trimming removed 6 bases from V and 6 bases from J; junction bases left unmatched: 5. This CDR3 has 13 amino acids. Germline loops: CDR1 MNHEY, CDR2 SMNVEV (reference sequence). As DNA, the CDR3 is TGTGCCAGCAGCCTGACAGGGAGCAATGAGCAGTTCTTC. It is translated as CASSLTGSNEQFF.

The chain links TRBV5-1 to TRBJ2-5; a possible D gene is TRBD1 (5 bases). Germline V gene data show CDR1 as SGHRS and CDR2 as YFSETQ. V dropped 1 base and J dropped 2 bases, with 9 bases sitting between them. The CDR3 runs to 14 residues. The CDR3, as DNA: TGCGCCAGCAGCTTGTGGGGCGAACAAGAGACCCAGTACTTC. Its translation: CASSLWGEQETQYF. The full variable domain, completed using reference TRBV5-1 and TRBJ2-5, is KAGVTQTPRYLIKTRGQQVTLSCSPISGHRSVSWYQQTPGQGLQFLFEYFSETQRNKGNFPGRFSGRQFSNSRSEMNVSTLELGDSALYLCASSLWGEQETQYFGPGTRLLVL.

The chain links TRBV19 to TRBJ1-1; weak D call: TRBD1 (6 bases). The V gene's germline CDR1 is LNHDA and CDR2 SQIVND (reference sequence). V shed 7 bases and J shed 0 bases, with 9 bases lying between them. The CDR3 has 13 residues. CDR3 sequence: CASKGVMNTEAFF. CDR3 nucleotides: TGTGCCAGTAAGGGGGTAATGAACACTGAAGCTTTCTTT.

The gene calls are TRBV2 and TRBJ1-1; 9 positions agree with TRBD1. This CDR3 comprises 13 residues. Germline V CDR1 and CDR2: SNHLY, FYNNEI. The V and J ends lost 4 bases and 5 bases, in that order; junction bases with no gene match: 2. CDR3 in amino acids: CASSAGTGTEAFF. The CDR3 DNA reads as TGTGCCAGCAGTGCAGGGACAGGGACTGAAGCTTTCTTT.

This clone has a handful of counts. V usage is TRBV5-4 and J usage is TRBJ1-2; 11 nucleotides match TRBD1. V trimming: 5 bases; J trimming: 5 bases; junction bases outside the gene matches: 8. The CDR3 contains 15 residues. Germline CDR1 reads SGHNT; CDR2 reads YYREEE (reference sequence). The CDR3 protein is CASSLGQGALYGYTF. The CDR3 DNA sequence: TGTGCCAGCAGTCTTGGACAGGGGGCCCTTTATGGCTACACCTTC.

J is TRBJ2-1 and V is TRBV13, with a tentative D call TRBD1 (6 bases). The CDR3 extends over 13 amino acids. The V and J ends lost 5 bases and 5 bases respectively, with 10 bases between them. Germline V gene data show CDR1 as PRHDT and CDR2 as FYEKMQ (reference sequence). The CDR3 loop reads CASSPDRNNEQFF. The DNA for the CDR3 is TGTGCCAGCAGCCCCGACAGGAACAATGAGCAGTTCTTC.

In nucleotides, the CDR3 is TGTGCCAGCAGCAACTCCTCGTGGGACGGAGGGAGCTACACCTTC. Its translation is CASSNSSWDGGSYTF. This chain uses TRBV13 with TRBJ1-2; possible D gene TRBD1, 5 bases. The V and J ends lost 5 bases and 9 bases respectively, with 22 bases between them. Looked up from germline, CDR1 is PRHDT and CDR2 is FYEKMQ (reference sequence). The CDR3 sequence is 15 residues long.

A remark on this clone: The junction departs from germline at one end; a sequencing error may be responsible. The rearrangement joins TRBV4-2 to TRBJ2-1, with TRBD2 matching 12 bases. Germline V gives CDR1 LGHNA, CDR2 YNFKEQ. The CDR3 is 16 residues long. The CDR3 is CASSQQTSGSYYEQFF. The CDR3 bases are TGTGCCAGCAGCCAGCAGACTAGCGGGAGCTACTATGAGCAGTTCTTC.

The V gene is TRBV6-5, the J gene TRBJ1-1; unclear D gene. Trimming took off 2 bases at V and 1 base at J, with 11 bases between the two ends. Germline V gene sequence: CDR1 MNHEY, CDR2 SVGAGI. The CDR3 contains 15 residues. The DNA for the CDR3 is TGTGCCAGCAGTTACGGTGCCAGAAGGAACACTGAAGCTTTCTTT. It codes for CASSYGARRNTEAFF.

This chain links TRBV7-2 with TRBJ1-1; a weak D match, TRBD1 (5 bases). Per germline, CDR1 SGHTA and CDR2 FQGNSA. This CDR3 has 14 residues. The V end lost 5 bases, the J end lost 5 bases, and 15 bases lay between the germline ends. CDR3 nucleotide sequence: TGTGCCAGCAGCCCCCGGGCGGGGGAAACTGAAGCTTTCTTT. Protein sequence: CASSPRAGETEAFF.

The chain couples TRBV9 to TRBJ2-3; D gene unclear. There are 15 residues in the CDR3. Germline values: CDR1 SGDLS, CDR2 YYNGEE. The V end lost 0 bases, the J end lost 0 bases, and 8 bases lay between the germline ends. CDR3 amino acids: CASSVDGSSTDTQYF. For the CDR3, the DNA is TGTGCCAGCAGCGTAGACGGGTCTAGCACAGATACGCAGTATTTT. Full variable domain (rest looked up from reference TRBV9 and TRBJ2-3): DSGVTQTPKHLITATGQRVTLRCSPRSGDLSVYWYQQSLDQGLQFLIQYYNGEERAKGNILERFSAQQFPDLHSELNLSSLELGDSALYFCASSVDGSSTDTQYFGPGTRLTVL.

V is TRBV7-9 and J is TRBJ2-1; a weak D match, TRBD1 (6 bases). Germline V gives CDR1 SEHNR, CDR2 FQNEAQ (reference sequence). The CDR3 loop spans 18 amino acids. The ends were cut back, 3 bases at V and 0 bases at J, with 18 bases in the middle. DNA for the CDR3: TGTGCCAGCAGCTTCAGGGGTCAGAAATTTAGCTCCTACAATGAGCAGTTCTTC. This sequence encodes CASSFRGQKFSSYNEQFF.

V usage is TRBV4-1 and J usage is TRBJ1-2, with TRBD1 as a possible D gene (5 bases). The V and J ends lost 0 bases and 3 bases respectively, with 11 bases between them. The CDR3 has 15 amino acids. The V gene's germline CDR1 is MGHRA and CDR2 YSYEKL. This CDR3 is CASSQDADTYYGYTF. In nucleotides, the CDR3 is TGCGCCAGCAGCCAAGATGCGGACACTTACTATGGCTACACCTTC.

This clone was seen just once. The CDR3 region is CSVGLDLAVHEQYF. The CDR3 nucleotides are TGCAGCGTTGGGCTGGACTTGGCAGTGCACGAGCAGTACTTC. The rearrangement joins TRBV29-1 to TRBJ2-7; D might be TRBD2 (5 bases). Trimming left V 4 bases short and J 5 bases short, with 18 bases between. This CDR3 region has 14 residues. Germline V gene lookup returns CDR1 SQVTM and CDR2 ANQGSEA.

The chain is built from TRBV9 and TRBJ2-2; D unclear. Germline V gene lookup returns CDR1 SGDLS and CDR2 YYNGEE. The CDR3 runs to 15 residues. V was pared by 0 bases and J by 4 bases, with 10 bases between. The DNA of the CDR3 is TGTGCCAGCAGCGTAGTAAGTCAGATCACCGGGGAGCTGTTTTTT. It is translated as CASSVVSQITGELFF.

This chain uses TRBV6-6 with TRBJ2-1; 7 bases map to TRBD2. This CDR3 spans 14 amino acids. Germline V gene lookup returns CDR1 MNHNY and CDR2 SVGAGI (reference sequence). Unmatched junction bases numbered 5, after V lost 5 bases and J lost 4 bases. The CDR3 region is CASSPSGTYNEQFF. In nucleotides, the CDR3 is TGTGCCAGCAGTCCTAGCGGAACTTACAATGAGCAGTTCTTC.

This chain joins TRBV28 and TRBJ1-4; D remains unclear. CDR1 and CDR2 (germline): MDHEN, SYDVKM. The CDR3 consists of 14 residues. V was pared by 4 bases and J by 4 bases, with 10 bases between. The CDR3 sequence is CASSSADYNEKLFF. In DNA form, the CDR3 reads TGTGCCAGCAGTTCTGCAGATTATAATGAAAAACTGTTTTTT.

This chain uses TRBV11-3 with TRBJ1-2; D is unclear. This CDR3 has 12 amino acids. Germline values: CDR1 SGHNT, CDR2 YENEEA. V was pared by 4 bases and J by 7 bases, with 10 bases between. CDR3 amino acids: CASSSSQAGYTF. CDR3 coding DNA: TGTGCCAGCAGCTCAAGTCAGGCTGGCTACACCTTC.

The chain combines TRBV9 with TRBJ1-1, with 8 bases lining up with TRBD1. Germline V CDR1 and CDR2: SGDLS, YYNGEE. This CDR3 has 15 residues. The junction had 5 bases not matched to a gene; V was cut back by 0 bases and J by 4 bases. CDR3 residues: CASSVATGGGTEAFF. The CDR3 DNA reads as TGTGCCAGCAGCGTAGCAACAGGGGGTGGCACTGAAGCTTTCTTT.

The chain has TRBV6-6 and TRBJ1-2; D call uncertain. Germline-derived CDR1 and CDR2 are MNHNY and SVGAGI (reference sequence). The CDR3 has 11 residues. The germline V and J ends were trimmed by 7 bases and 4 bases, with 7 bases remaining between them. The CDR3 spells CASTEGYGYTF. The CDR3 coding sequence is TGTGCCAGCACTGAGGGCTATGGCTACACCTTC.

The chain recombines TRBV11-3 with TRBJ2-5; the D is unclear. The germline V gene encodes CDR1 SGHNT and CDR2 YENEEA. Deletions cut 5 bases from V and 1 base from J, with 11 bases between. The CDR3 has 14 amino acids. The CDR3 reads CASSRVPRQETQYF. In DNA form, the CDR3 reads TGTGCCAGCAGCCGGGTGCCGCGCCAAGAGACCCAGTACTTC. Variable domain in full (rest from reference TRBV11-3 and TRBJ2-5): EAGVVQSPRYKIIEKKQPVAFWCNPISGHNTLYWYLQNLGQGPELLIRYENEEAVDDSQLPKDRFSAERLKGVDSTLKIQPAELGDSAVYLCASSRVPRQETQYFGPGTRLLVL.

The V and J genes are TRBV5-1 and TRBJ2-6; tentative D call: TRBD1 (5 bases). Germline CDR1 is SGHRS and CDR2 is YFSETQ. This CDR3 has 17 amino acids. V was shortened by 2 bases and J by 4 bases, with 16 bases between the two germline ends. The CDR3 sequence is CASSFAPQGSGANVLTF. The CDR3, as DNA: TGCGCCAGCAGCTTCGCCCCCCAGGGATCCGGGGCCAACGTCCTGACTTTC.

Sample share makes this clone medium-sized. The chain has TRBV18 and TRBJ2-1, with D possibly matching TRBD1 (5 bases). Germline V CDR1 and CDR2: KGHSH, LQKENI. Trimming shortened V by 2 bases and J by 5 bases, and 13 bases separated the two germline ends. The CDR3 is 15 residues long. CDR3 nucleotide sequence: TGTGCCAGCTCACCAGGGGCAGGGTGGAACAATGAGCAGTTCTTC. It codes for CASSPGAGWNNEQFF.